This entry lists 20 T cell receptor beta chains sequenced from one sample in a study of T cell responses to AZD1222 COVID-19 vaccine. Sequencing used immunoSEQ multiplex PCR; TCRdb keeps in-frame clones, though not all of them. The sample has 150,000 to 250,000 clones, about 94% seen once; the top ten hold 0.95% to 1.1%. The sample was peripheral blood, taken 28 days after the second AZD1222 dose. All receptors come from an adult who received the AZD1222 COVID-19 vaccine.

V and J are TRBV28 and TRBJ2-5; 7 bases match TRBD2. The CDR3 covers 16 residues. The ends lost 7 bases at V and 4 bases at J; junction bases unmatched: 15. Germline V CDR1 and CDR2: MDHEN, SYDVKM. The CDR3 sequence: CASIPGGTPSGETQYF. CDR3 nucleotides: TGTGCCAGCATCCCCGGGGGGACCCCGAGCGGAGAGACCCAGTACTTC.

This sequence joins TRBV27 and TRBJ1-6; D is uncertain. Trimming pared 8 bases from V and 9 bases from J, leaving 17 bases between. The germline V gene encodes CDR1 MNHEY and CDR2 SMNVEV (reference sequence). The CDR3 loop spans 14 amino acids. CDR3 sequence: CASCPGPFGSPLHF. CDR3 DNA sequence: TGTGCCAGCTGCCCTGGGCCTTTCGGTTCACCCCTCCACTTT.

This chain connects TRBV25-1 to TRBJ1-4; D may be TRBD1 (5 bases). The CDR3 runs 12 residues. V was cut by 6 bases and J by 9 bases, with 11 bases left in between. Germline V gene lookup returns CDR1 MGHDK and CDR2 SYGVNS. The CDR3 region has the DNA TGTGCCAGCAGAGGGACCGGTAAAAAACTGTTTTTT. Translated: CASRGTGKKLFF.

The chain couples TRBV14 to TRBJ2-5; no firm D call. Per germline, CDR1 SGHDN and CDR2 FVKESK. Trimming stripped 3 bases from V and 1 base from J, with 6 bases between. The CDR3 length is 13 residues. CDR3 coding DNA: TGTGCCAGCAGCCACTTTCGCCAAGAGACCCAGTACTTC. It yields the protein CASSHFRQETQYF. The variable domain in full, completed from reference TRBV14 and TRBJ2-5, reads EAGVTQFPSHSVIEKGQTVTLRCDPISGHDNLYWYRRVMGKEIKFLLHFVKESKQDESGMPNNRFLAERTGGTYSTLKVQPAELEDSGVYFCASSHFRQETQYFGPGTRLLVL.

This chain joins TRBV28 and TRBJ1-4; a possible D gene is TRBD1 (6 bases). There are 16 residues in the CDR3. Trimming took 5 bases from V and 5 from J, leaving 18 bases between them. Germline assignment: CDR1 MDHEN and CDR2 SYDVKM. CDR3 protein: CASSRLGGSWNEKLFF. The CDR3 nucleotides read TGTGCCAGCAGTAGATTAGGGGGATCGTGGAATGAAAAACTGTTTTTT.

CDR3: CASSQVERYGYTF. CDR3 sequence (DNA): TGCGCCAGCAGCCAAGTCGAGAGGTATGGCTACACCTTC. The rearrangement uses TRBV4-3 and TRBJ1-2; no definite D call. From germline, CDR1 is LGHNA and CDR2 YSLEER. The CDR3 is 13 amino acids. The V end lost 1 base, the J end lost 5 bases, and 8 bases lay between the germline ends.

The chain has TRBV29-1 and TRBJ2-7; TRBD2 aligns across 9 bases. This CDR3 spans 13 amino acids. Germline CDR1 SQVTM, CDR2 ANQGSEA. Trimming took 2 bases from V and 3 from J; bases not matched to a gene: 2. In DNA, the CDR3 is TGCAGCGTTGAATTACTAGCGGGCTACGAGCAGTACTTC. Its protein is CSVELLAGYEQYF.

This chain links TRBV6-5 with TRBJ1-6; D not resolved. The CDR3 has 16 residues. Trimming pared 3 bases from V and 10 bases from J, leaving 19 bases between. CDR1 and CDR2 from the germline V gene are MNHEY and SVGAGI. As DNA, the CDR3 is TGTGCCAGCAGTTATCGGGTGTGGAGGCTAGGATCACCCCTCCACTTT. It yields the protein CASSYRVWRLGSPLHF.

This sequence joins TRBV30 and TRBJ2-2; 9 positions match TRBD2. This CDR3 is 15 amino acids long. Trimming cost V 7 bases and J 0 bases; bases outside gene matches: 6. Germline CDR1 reads GTSNPN; CDR2 reads SVGIG (reference sequence). CDR3 sequence reads: CASDPSGANTGELFF. The CDR3 DNA is TGTGCCTCAGACCCTAGCGGGGCGAACACCGGGGAGCTGTTTTTT.

The V call is TRBV10-1, the J call TRBJ2-3; D gene ambiguous. The germline gives CDR1 WNHNN, CDR2 SYGVQD (reference sequence). The ends were cut back, 2 bases at V and 2 bases at J, with 5 bases in the middle. The CDR3 is made up of 13 amino acids. The CDR3 sequence is CASSEGYTDTQYF. CDR3 nucleotides: TGCGCCAGCAGTGAGGGTTACACAGATACGCAGTATTTT.

This sequence joins TRBV3-1 (or the pseudogene TRBV3-2) and TRBJ1-6, with D possibly TRBD1 on 6 matching bases. The CDR3 is 17 residues long. Germline CDR1 reads LGHDT; CDR2 reads YNNKEL (reference sequence). V dropped 1 base and J dropped 10 bases, with 20 bases sitting between them. The CDR3 reads CASSQGFTGSLESPLHF. CDR3 bases: TGTGCCAGCAGCCAAGGTTTTACAGGGAGCTTAGAATCACCCCTCCACTTT.

This clone was seen once. The chain employs TRBV5-6 and TRBJ1-2, with D possibly being TRBD1 (5 bases). Trimming pared 4 bases from V and 2 bases from J, leaving 15 bases between. From germline, CDR1 is SGHDT and CDR2 YYEEEE. The CDR3 is 15 residues long. The chain's CDR3 is CASSRENRPNYGYTF. The CDR3 DNA reads TGTGCCAGCAGCAGAGAGAACAGGCCAAACTATGGCTACACCTTC.

The chain links TRBV6-5 to TRBJ1-6; unclear D gene. This CDR3 has 16 residues. The ends were cut back, 0 bases at V and 10 bases at J, with 16 bases in the middle. Germline CDR1 MNHEY, CDR2 SVGAGI. This CDR3 reads CASSYSSGRERSPLHF. CDR3 sequence (DNA): TGTGCCAGCAGTTACTCTTCGGGGAGGGAACGATCACCCCTCCACTTT.

The genes are TRBV7-6 and TRBJ2-1; 9 nucleotides agree with TRBD2. The V gene's germline CDR1 is SGHVS and CDR2 FNYEAQ. V was pared by 0 bases and J by 2 bases, with 2 bases of the junction left unmatched. The CDR3 sequence is 16 residues long. The CDR3 DNA sequence: TGTGCCAGCAGCTTAGCTAGCGGGGGAACCTACAATGAGCAGTTCTTC. It encodes CASSLASGGTYNEQFF.

J is TRBJ1-5 and V is TRBV19, with 9 bases matching TRBD1. The germline CDR1 and CDR2 sequences are LNHDA and SQIVND (reference sequence). This CDR3 region has 15 residues. Trimming took 6 bases from V and 2 from J; bases not matched to a gene: 5. This chain's CDR3 is CASRRTGDGNQPQHF. CDR3 DNA sequence: TGTGCCAGTAGAAGGACAGGGGACGGCAATCAGCCCCAGCATTTT.

The gene calls are TRBV5-6 and TRBJ1-2; D gene ambiguous. V shed 0 bases and J shed 5 bases, with 8 bases lying between them. This CDR3 region has 13 residues. Germline V gene sequence: CDR1 SGHDT, CDR2 YYEEEE. CDR3 coding DNA: TGTGCCAGCAGCTTGGGGCGGGTGTATGGCTACACCTTC. This gives the protein CASSLGRVYGYTF. Drawing the rest from reference TRBV5-6 and TRBJ1-2, the complete variable domain is DAGVTQSPTHLIKTRGQQVTLRCSPKSGHDTVSWYQQALGQGPQFIFQYYEEEERQRGNFPDRFSGHQFPNYSSELNVNALLLGDSALYLCASSLGRVYGYTFGSGTRLTVV.

The rearrangement joins TRBV5-5 to TRBJ2-1, with a possible D match to TRBD1 (5 bases). Germline V gives CDR1 SGHKS, CDR2 YYEKEE (reference sequence). Between the trimmed V and J ends, which lost 3 bases and 0 bases, there was a span of 10 bases. The CDR3 has 15 residues. CDR3 DNA sequence: TGTGCCAGCAGCTCCAGGGTTAGCTCCTACAATGAGCAGTTCTTC. It encodes CASSSRVSSYNEQFF.

This chain joins TRBV4-3 and TRBJ1-2; no firm D call. This CDR3 contains 17 residues. V lost 0 bases and J 2 bases, leaving 16 bases between the germline ends. Germline CDR1 LGHNA, CDR2 YSLEER. CDR3 region: CASSQERWAAGNYGYTF. CDR3 bases: TGCGCCAGCAGCCAAGAAAGATGGGCTGCCGGCAACTATGGCTACACCTTC.

This clone was seen once. The V call is TRBV10-3, the J call TRBJ1-1; D gene ambiguous. This CDR3 is built from 15 residues. Trimming stripped 4 bases from V and 0 bases from J, with 12 bases between. Germline CDR1 and CDR2: ENHRY and SYGVKD. CDR3 nucleotides: TGTGCCATCAGTGGGGCAGCGACCCTGAACACTGAAGCTTTCTTT. Amino acid sequence: CAISGAATLNTEAFF.

This chain connects TRBV7-9 to TRBJ1-6; D remains ambiguous. The V gene lost 8 bases and the J gene lost 9 bases, with 14 bases spanning the gap. Germline CDR1 reads SEHNR; CDR2 reads FQNEAQ (reference sequence). The CDR3 spans 13 residues. This CDR3 reads CASSRSSSSPLHF. The CDR3 coding sequence is TGTGCCAGCTCTAGGAGCAGCAGTTCACCCCTCCACTTT.